This T cell receptor beta chain was identified in a study of blood T cell repertoires in COVID-19. About the study: Sources were T cells, B-cell-depleted T cells, or PBMCs; the material itself was cDNA or gDNA.

In its sample, this clone was seen once. This CDR3 is built from 16 residues. V shed 3 bases and J shed 0 bases, with 13 bases lying between them. CDR1 KGHDR and CDR2 SFDVKD come from the germline V gene. Produced via immunoSEQ multiplex PCR; TCRdb's table is partial and in-frame only. The top ten clones hold 1.2% of a sample with a few hundred thousand clones, about 91% of them seen once. The source material was PBMCs or T cells enriched from blood (not recorded which). The rearrangement joins TRBV24-1 to TRBJ1-2; D unresolved. This TCR derives from a woman in her forties with acute COVID-19. As DNA, the CDR3 is TGTGCCACCAGTGATAGCATAACCGTGGCTAACTATGGCTACACCTTC. It yields the protein CATSDSITVANYGYTF.